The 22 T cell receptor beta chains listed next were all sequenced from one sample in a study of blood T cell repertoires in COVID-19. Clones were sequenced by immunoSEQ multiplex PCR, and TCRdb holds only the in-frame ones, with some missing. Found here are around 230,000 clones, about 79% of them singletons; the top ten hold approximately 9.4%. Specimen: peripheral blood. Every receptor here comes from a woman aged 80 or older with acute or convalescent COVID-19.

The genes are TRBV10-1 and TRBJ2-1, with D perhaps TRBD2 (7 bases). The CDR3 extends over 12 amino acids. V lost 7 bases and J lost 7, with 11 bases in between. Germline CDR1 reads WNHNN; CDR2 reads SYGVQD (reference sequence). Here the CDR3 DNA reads TGCGCCAGCATCGAGGGGGGGAATGAGCAGTTCTTC. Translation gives CASIEGGNEQFF.

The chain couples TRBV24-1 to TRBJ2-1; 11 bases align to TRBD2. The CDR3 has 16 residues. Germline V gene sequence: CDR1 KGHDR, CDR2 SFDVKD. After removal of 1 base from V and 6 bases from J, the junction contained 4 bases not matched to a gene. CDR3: CATSDFVTSGANEQFF. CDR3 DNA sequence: TGTGCCACCAGTGATTTCGTGACTAGCGGGGCCAATGAGCAGTTCTTC.

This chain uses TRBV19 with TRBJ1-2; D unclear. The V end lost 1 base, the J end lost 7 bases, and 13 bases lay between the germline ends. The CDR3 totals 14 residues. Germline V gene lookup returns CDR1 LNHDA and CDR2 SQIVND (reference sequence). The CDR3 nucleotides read TGTGCCAGTAGTATAGTGGCGGTAACGGGTGGCTACACCTTC. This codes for CASSIVAVTGGYTF. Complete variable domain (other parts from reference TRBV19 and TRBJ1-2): DGGITQSPKYLFRKEGQNVTLSCEQNLNHDAMYWYRQDPGQGLRLIYYSQIVNDFQKGDIAEGYSVSREKKESFPLTVTSAQKNPTAFYLCASSIVAVTGGYTFGSGTRLTVV.

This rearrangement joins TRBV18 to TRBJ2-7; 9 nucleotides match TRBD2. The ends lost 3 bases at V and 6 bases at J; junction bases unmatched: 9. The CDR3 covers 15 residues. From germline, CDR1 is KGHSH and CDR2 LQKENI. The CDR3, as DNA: TGTGCCAGCTCACCTCCCTGGCGGGGGGGGGTCGAGCAGTACTTC. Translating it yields CASSPPWRGGVEQYF.

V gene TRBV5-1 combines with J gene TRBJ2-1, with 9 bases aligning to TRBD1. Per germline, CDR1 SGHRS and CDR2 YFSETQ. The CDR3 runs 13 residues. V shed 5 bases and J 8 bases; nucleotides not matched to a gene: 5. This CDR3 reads CASSSDRGYEQFF. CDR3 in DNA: TGCGCCAGCAGTTCGGACAGGGGCTATGAGCAGTTCTTC.

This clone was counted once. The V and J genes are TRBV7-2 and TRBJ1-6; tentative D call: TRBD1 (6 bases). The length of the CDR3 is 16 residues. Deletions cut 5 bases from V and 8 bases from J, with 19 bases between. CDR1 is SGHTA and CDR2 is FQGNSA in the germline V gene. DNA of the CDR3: TGTGCCAGCAGCCAAAACCGGGACATCGTCTATTCACCCCTCCACTTT. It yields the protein CASSQNRDIVYSPLHF.

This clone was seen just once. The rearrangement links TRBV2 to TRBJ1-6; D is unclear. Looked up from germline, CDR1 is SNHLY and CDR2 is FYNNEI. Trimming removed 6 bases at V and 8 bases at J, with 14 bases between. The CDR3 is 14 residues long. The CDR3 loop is CASSKVQVDSPLHF. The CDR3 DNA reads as TGTGCCAGCAGCAAAGTCCAGGTAGATTCACCCCTCCACTTT.

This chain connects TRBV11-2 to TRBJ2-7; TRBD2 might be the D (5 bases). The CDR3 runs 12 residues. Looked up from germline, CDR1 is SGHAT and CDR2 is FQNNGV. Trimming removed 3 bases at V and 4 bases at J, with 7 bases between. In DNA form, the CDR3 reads TGTGCCAGCAGCTTCGGAGGTTACGAGCAGTACTTC. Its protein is CASSFGGYEQYF.

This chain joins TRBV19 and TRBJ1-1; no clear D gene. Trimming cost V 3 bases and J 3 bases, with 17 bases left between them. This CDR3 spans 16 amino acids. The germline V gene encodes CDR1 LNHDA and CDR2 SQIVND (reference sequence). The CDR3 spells CASSMDFVPGDTEAFF. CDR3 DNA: TGTGCCAGTAGTATGGACTTTGTTCCTGGGGACACTGAAGCTTTCTTT.

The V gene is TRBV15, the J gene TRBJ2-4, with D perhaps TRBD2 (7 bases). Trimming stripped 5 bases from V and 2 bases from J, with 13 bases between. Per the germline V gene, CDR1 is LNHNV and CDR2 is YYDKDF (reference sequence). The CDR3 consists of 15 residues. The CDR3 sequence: CATSGLRGPKNIQYF. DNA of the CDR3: TGTGCCACCAGCGGACTGCGGGGGCCCAAAAACATTCAGTACTTC.

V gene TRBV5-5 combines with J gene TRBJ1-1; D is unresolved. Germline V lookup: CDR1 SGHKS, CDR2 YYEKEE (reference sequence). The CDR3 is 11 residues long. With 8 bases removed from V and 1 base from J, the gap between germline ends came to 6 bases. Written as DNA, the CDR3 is TGTGCCAGGCCGAGGAACACTGAAGCTTTCTTT. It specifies CARPRNTEAFF.

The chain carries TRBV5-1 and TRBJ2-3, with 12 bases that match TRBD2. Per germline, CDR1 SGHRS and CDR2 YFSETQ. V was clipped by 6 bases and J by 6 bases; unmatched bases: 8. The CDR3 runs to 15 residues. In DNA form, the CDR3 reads TGCGCCAGCAAGGCTAGCGGGGGGGCCGCCGATACGCAGTATTTT. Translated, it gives CASKASGGAADTQYF.

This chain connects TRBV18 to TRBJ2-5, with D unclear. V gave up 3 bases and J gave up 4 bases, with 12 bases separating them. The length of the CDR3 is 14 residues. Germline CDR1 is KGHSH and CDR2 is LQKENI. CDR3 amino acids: CASSPAWARETQYF. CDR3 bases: TGTGCCAGCTCACCCGCCTGGGCGCGAGAGACCCAGTACTTC.

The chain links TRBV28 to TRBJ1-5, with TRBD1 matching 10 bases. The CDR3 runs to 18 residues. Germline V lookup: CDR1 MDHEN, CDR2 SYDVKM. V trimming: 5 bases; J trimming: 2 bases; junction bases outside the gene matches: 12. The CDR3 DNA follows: TGTGCCAGCAGTGGAATGGACAGGGGGTATAGTGGCAATCAGCCCCAGCATTTT. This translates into CASSGMDRGYSGNQPQHF.

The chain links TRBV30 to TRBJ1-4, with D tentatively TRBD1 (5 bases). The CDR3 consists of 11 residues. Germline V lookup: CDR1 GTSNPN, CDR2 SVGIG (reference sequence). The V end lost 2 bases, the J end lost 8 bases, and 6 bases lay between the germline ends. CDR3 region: CAWSNREKLFF. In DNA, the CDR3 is TGTGCCTGGAGTAACAGGGAAAAACTGTTTTTT.

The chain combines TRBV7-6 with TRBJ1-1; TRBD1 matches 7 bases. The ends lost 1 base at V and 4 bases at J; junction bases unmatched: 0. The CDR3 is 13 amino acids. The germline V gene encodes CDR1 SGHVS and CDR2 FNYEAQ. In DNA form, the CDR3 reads TGTGCCAGCAGCTTAGGGGACAGCACTGAAGCTTTCTTT. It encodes CASSLGDSTEAFF.

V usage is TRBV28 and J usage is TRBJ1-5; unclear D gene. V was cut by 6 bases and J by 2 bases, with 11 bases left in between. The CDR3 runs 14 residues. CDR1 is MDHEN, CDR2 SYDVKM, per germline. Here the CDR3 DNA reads TGTGCCAGCAGCCTCACGAGGGGCAATCAGCCCCAGCATTTT. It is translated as CASSLTRGNQPQHF.

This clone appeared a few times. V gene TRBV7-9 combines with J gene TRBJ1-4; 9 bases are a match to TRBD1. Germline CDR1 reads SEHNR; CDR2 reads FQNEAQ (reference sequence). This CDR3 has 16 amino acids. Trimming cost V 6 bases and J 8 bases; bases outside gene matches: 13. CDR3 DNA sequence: TGTGCCAGCAGTTACCCCCTCCGGGACAGGGTAGAAAAACTGTTTTTT. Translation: CASSYPLRDRVEKLFF.

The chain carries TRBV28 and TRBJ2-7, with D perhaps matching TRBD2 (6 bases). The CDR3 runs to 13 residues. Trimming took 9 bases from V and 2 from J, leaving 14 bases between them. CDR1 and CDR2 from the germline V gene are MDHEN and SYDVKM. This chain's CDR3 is CASTGTPTYEQYF. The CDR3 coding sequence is TGTGCCAGTACCGGGACTCCTACCTACGAGCAGTACTTC.

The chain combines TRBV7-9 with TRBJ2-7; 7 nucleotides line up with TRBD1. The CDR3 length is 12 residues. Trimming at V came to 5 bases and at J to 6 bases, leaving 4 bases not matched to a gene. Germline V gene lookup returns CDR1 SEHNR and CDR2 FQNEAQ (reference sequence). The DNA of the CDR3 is TGTGCCAGCAGCCCAGGGGGAATCGAGCAGTACTTC. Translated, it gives CASSPGGIEQYF.

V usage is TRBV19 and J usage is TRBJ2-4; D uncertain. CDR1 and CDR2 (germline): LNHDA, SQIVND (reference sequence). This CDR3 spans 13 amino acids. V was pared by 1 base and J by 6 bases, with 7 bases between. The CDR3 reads CASSIGGVNIQYF. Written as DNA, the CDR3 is TGTGCCAGTAGTATAGGAGGAGTAAACATTCAGTACTTC.

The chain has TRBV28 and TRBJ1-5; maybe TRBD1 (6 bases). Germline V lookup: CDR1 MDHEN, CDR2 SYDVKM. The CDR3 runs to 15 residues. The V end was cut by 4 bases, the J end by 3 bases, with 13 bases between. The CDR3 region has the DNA TGTGCCAGCAGTTCTATTACAGGGATCAATCAGCCCCAGCATTTT. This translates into CASSSITGINQPQHF.